One and the same sample provided the 20 T cell receptor beta chains below, sequenced in a study of T cell repertoires in cytomegalovirus infection. MiXCR, run by TCRdb on the reads, gives a single entry per CDR3 protein. The sample yields around 310,000 distinct CDR3 sequences, 29% seen once. Their antigens are not known. This sample comprised cultured PBMCs, obtained from culture after CMV antigen stimulation. Receptor source: a human donor in good health (CMV status not recorded). Some clones in this sample may be carry-over from other donors' samples.

The J gene is TRBJ2-7, the V gene TRBV6-1; no clear D. V lost 3 bases to trimming and J lost 5 bases, with 17 bases between them. The CDR3 is made up of 15 amino acids. CDR1 is MNHNS and CDR2 is SASEGT in the germline V gene. The chain's CDR3 is CASSERSGPRNEQYF. The CDR3 region has the DNA TGTGCCAGCAGTGAGCGCTCCGGGCCGAGGAACGAGCAGTACTTC.

This clonotype came up a few times. This chain links TRBV24-1 with TRBJ2-1, with 9 bases lining up with TRBD1. Germline CDR1 and CDR2: KGHDR and SFDVKD. The CDR3 consists of 14 residues. With V trimmed by 7 bases and J by 4 bases, 4 bases remained unmatched. CDR3 nucleotide sequence: TGTGCCACCAGGCAGACAGGGGGTTACAATGAGCAGTTCTTC. Protein sequence: CATRQTGGYNEQFF.

The genes are TRBV27 and TRBJ2-7, with TRBD1 identical over 9 bases. The CDR3 totals 15 residues. Trimming cost V 6 bases and J 7 bases; bases outside gene matches: 13. Germline CDR1 reads MNHEY; CDR2 reads SMNVEV (reference sequence). The CDR3 protein is CASSRPRDRAGEQYF. CDR3 coding DNA: TGTGCCAGCAGCCGTCCACGGGACAGGGCGGGGGAGCAGTACTTC.

The gene calls are TRBV7-9 and TRBJ1-5, with D maybe TRBD1 (5 bases). The CDR3 is 15 residues long. Trimming left V 2 bases short and J 1 base short, with 9 bases between. Germline CDR1 SEHNR, CDR2 FQNEAQ (reference sequence). The CDR3: CASSLQGDSNQPQHF. DNA of the CDR3: TGTGCCAGCAGCTTACAAGGGGACAGCAATCAGCCCCAGCATTTT.

There are a few counts of this clonotype. The V gene is TRBV28, the J gene TRBJ2-7; TRBD2 agrees at 9 bases. J gave up 1 base and V 4 bases, and 8 bases lay outside the gene matches. Per the germline V gene, CDR1 is MDHEN and CDR2 is SYDVKM. The CDR3 length is 16 residues. The CDR3: CASSSRPGLASYEQYF. Here the CDR3 DNA reads TGTGCCAGCAGTTCCCGTCCGGGACTAGCTTCCTACGAGCAGTACTTC.

This clonotype was detected only a few times. CDR3 sequence reads: CASRRGLRDTQYF. The CDR3 coding sequence is TGTGCCAGCAGGCGGGGCCTGAGGGATACGCAGTATTTT. The V call is TRBV2, the J call TRBJ2-3; TRBD2 might be the D (6 bases). The CDR3 is 13 residues long. Germline V lookup: CDR1 SNHLY, CDR2 FYNNEI. Trimming pared 6 bases from V and 6 bases from J, leaving 13 bases between.

The J gene is TRBJ2-2, the V gene TRBV4-2; 12 nucleotides agree with TRBD2. With V trimmed by 0 bases and J by 6 bases, 5 bases remained unmatched. This CDR3 is 17 amino acids long. Germline values: CDR1 LGHNA, CDR2 YNFKEQ. The CDR3 coding sequence is TGTGCCAGCAGCCAAGATCCGTCTAGCGGGAGGGCCGGGGAGCTGTTTTTT. Encoded protein: CASSQDPSSGRAGELFF.

This clonotype was recorded only once. This chain links TRBV5-1 with TRBJ2-3; D remains ambiguous. The V gene lost 0 bases and the J gene lost 4 bases, with 12 bases spanning the gap. CDR1 SGHRS and CDR2 YFSETQ come from the germline V gene. CDR3 length: 15 residues. CDR3 coding DNA: TGCGCCAGCAGCTTGGGATCGACCGGAGCAGATACGCAGTATTTT. Its protein is CASSLGSTGADTQYF.

This clonotype was recorded at least ten times. The V and J genes are TRBV28 and TRBJ2-7; unclear D gene. CDR1 and CDR2 from the germline V gene are MDHEN and SYDVKM. V was shortened by 4 bases and J by 2 bases, with 3 bases between the two germline ends. The CDR3 loop spans 11 amino acids. The CDR3, as DNA: TGTGCCAGCAGTTCCCCCTACGAGCAGTACTTC. Its protein is CASSSPYEQYF.

As regards this clonotype: A read error may account for a junction end that differs from germline. The chain couples TRBV4-1 to TRBJ1-1, with D perhaps TRBD1 (5 bases). The CDR3 contains 15 residues. CDR1 and CDR2 (germline): MGHRA, YSYEKL. The CDR3 nucleotides read TGTGCCAGCAGCCAAGAAAAACAGGTAGCTACTGCAGCTTTCTTT. Protein: CASSQEKQVATAAFF.

This chain connects TRBV28 to TRBJ2-2; 9 nucleotides agree with TRBD1. CDR3 length: 19 amino acids. The trim removed 2 bases at V and 0 bases at J, leaving 10 bases unmatched. In germline, CDR1 is MDHEN, CDR2 SYDVKM. The DNA of the CDR3 is TGTGCCAGCAGTTTAATTCCGGACAGGGGACTTCCGAACACCGGGGAGCTGTTTTTT. It is translated as CASSLIPDRGLPNTGELFF.

A few counts support this clonotype. This sequence joins TRBV2 and TRBJ1-1; D not certain. Trimming shortened V by 5 bases and J by 4 bases, and 14 bases separated the two germline ends. Per the germline V gene, CDR1 is SNHLY and CDR2 is FYNNEI. The CDR3 consists of 14 residues. As DNA, the CDR3 is TGTGCCAGCAGTCCCCGAACGCATGGCACTGAAGCTTTCTTT. This sequence encodes CASSPRTHGTEAFF.

The sample holds a few counts of this clonotype. The CDR3 region has the DNA TGTGCCAGTAGTGACGAGGGGGGGACTAACACCGGGGAGCTGTTTTTT. Translation gives CASSDEGGTNTGELFF. The chain recombines TRBV19 with TRBJ2-2; a possible D gene is TRBD2 (7 bases). V lost 5 bases and J lost 2, with 15 bases in between. Germline-derived CDR1 and CDR2 are LNHDA and SQIVND (reference sequence). This CDR3 has 16 amino acids.

This clonotype was seen many times. This chain joins TRBV5-1 and TRBJ2-5, with TRBD1 matching 7 bases. This CDR3 has 14 amino acids. Germline V gene sequence: CDR1 SGHRS, CDR2 YFSETQ. Losses at the gene ends were 0 bases for V and 5 bases for J; bases not matched to a gene: 4. The CDR3 region has the DNA TGCGCCAGCAGCTTGGGACAGGGACACGAGACCCAGTACTTC. Encoded protein: CASSLGQGHETQYF.

This clonotype has just a few counts. The rearrangement uses TRBV19 and TRBJ1-4, with unresolved D. The V end lost 2 bases, the J end lost 5 bases, and 9 bases lay between the germline ends. This CDR3 is built from 14 residues. From germline, CDR1 is LNHDA and CDR2 SQIVND (reference sequence). The CDR3 DNA follows: TGTGCCAGTAGTATAAGATCCAGAAATGAAAAACTGTTTTTT. This gives the protein CASSIRSRNEKLFF.

V gene TRBV7-2 combines with J gene TRBJ2-5; possible D gene TRBD1, 7 bases. Trimming cost V 5 bases and J 2 bases, with 12 bases left between them. CDR1 is SGHTA and CDR2 is FQGNSA in the germline V gene. The CDR3 spans 14 residues. The chain's CDR3 is CASSLQGGQETQYF. In DNA, the CDR3 is TGTGCCAGCAGCCTTCAGGGGGGACAAGAGACCCAGTACTTC. The full variable domain, its missing parts supplied by reference TRBV7-2 and TRBJ2-5, is GAGVSQSPSNKVTEKGKDVELRCDPISGHTALYWYRQSLGQGLEFLIYFQGNSAPDKSGLPSDRFSAERTGGSVSTLTIQRTQQEDSAVYLCASSLQGGQETQYFGPGTRLLVL.

This clonotype was detected only a few times. V gene TRBV7-9 combines with J gene TRBJ2-1, with a tentative D call TRBD2 (6 bases). The germline V gene encodes CDR1 SEHNR and CDR2 FQNEAQ (reference sequence). The V end was cut by 5 bases, the J end by 8 bases, with 13 bases between. The CDR3 totals 13 residues. CDR3 amino acids: CASSLGGRDEQFF. The DNA of the CDR3 is TGTGCCAGCAGCCTCGGGGGTAGAGATGAGCAGTTCTTC.

In this sample, this clonotype turned up a few times. This chain joins TRBV6-8 and TRBJ1-2; D remains ambiguous. The CDR3 has 13 amino acids. V was clipped by 7 bases and J by 5 bases, with 14 bases between them. Per the germline V gene, CDR1 is MNHGY and CDR2 is SAAAGT. As DNA, the CDR3 is TGTGCCAGCATCAAAAGTGGCACGTATGGCTACACCTTC. Translating it yields CASIKSGTYGYTF.

The chain links TRBV11-2 to TRBJ2-7; D remains ambiguous. V was cut by 5 bases and J by 6 bases, with 8 bases left in between. The CDR3 length is 11 residues. Germline V gene data show CDR1 as SGHAT and CDR2 as FQNNGV. The chain's CDR3 is CASSTFLEQYF. The DNA for the CDR3 is TGTGCCAGCAGCACTTTCCTCGAGCAGTACTTC.

This rearrangement joins TRBV7-8 to TRBJ2-2; 10 positions match TRBD2. Per germline, CDR1 SGHVS and CDR2 FQNEAQ. The CDR3 consists of 15 residues. J gave up 5 bases and V 5 bases, and 5 bases lay outside the gene matches. The CDR3 bases are TGTGCCAGCAGCAGGAGCGGGGGGGGAACCGGGGAGCTGTTTTTT. Translated: CASSRSGGGTGELFF.